A selection of T cell receptor beta chains follows, all from one sample in a study of T cell responses to AZD1222 COVID-19 vaccine. The repertoire was sequenced with immunoSEQ multiplex PCR; TCRdb's copy has only in-frame clones and lacks some. The data hold some 150,000 clones, with 90% observed a single time. The sequencing used peripheral blood, collected 28 days after the second AZD1222 dose. These TCRs come from an adult who received the AZD1222 COVID-19 vaccine. The CDR3 runs from the conserved cysteine through the conserved F or W. D genes are given only for firm matches. Not every row has a clone size; where given, it reads once, few, many or a size class.

j_call v_call d_call clone_size cdr3_nt cdr3_aa
TRBJ1-6 TRBV9 NA NA TGTGCCAGCAGCGTAGGCCGGTATAATTCACCCCTCCACTTT CASSVGRYNSPLHF
TRBJ1-6 TRBV18 NA NA TGTGCCAGCTCACCCCAGGCGGATTCACCCCTCCACTTT CASSPQADSPLHF
TRBJ2-1 TRBV6-5 TRBD2 once TGTGCCAGCACCGACAGCGGGAGCTCCTACAATGAGCAGTTCTTC CASTDSGSSYNEQFF
TRBJ1-1 TRBV5-1 TRBD1 NA TGCGCCAGCAGCTTGGGGGACAGTACCTACACTGAAGCTTTCTTT CASSLGDSTYTEAFF
TRBJ1-2 TRBV30 TRBD1 NA TGTGCCTGGACCACTTGGGACAGTAGAAACTATGGCTACACCTTC CAWTTWDSRNYGYTF
TRBJ2-1 TRBV25-1 TRBD2 NA TGTGCCAGCAGTGAATATACTAGCGGGAGTAGGGATGAGCAGTTCTTC CASSEYTSGSRDEQFF
TRBJ1-4 TRBV15 TRBD1 once TGTGCCACCAGCAGAGTTCACCCAGGGGGCCATTTGACTAATGAAAAACTGTTTTTT CATSRVHPGGHLTNEKLFF
TRBJ2-6 TRBV9 NA NA TGTGCCAGCAGCGTGGGGTTCCCTCAAGGGGCCAACGTCCTGACTTTC CASSVGFPQGANVLTF
TRBJ1-4 TRBV4-2 TRBD1 NA TGTGCCAGCAGCCCCAGGGGGGAGGGTGAAAAACTGTTTTTT CASSPRGEGEKLFF
TRBJ1-3 TRBV28 NA NA TGTGCCAGCAGTCTCCAAGGGGGGTCCAACACCATATATTTT CASSLQGGSNTIYF
TRBJ2-1 TRBV7-2 TRBD2 NA TGTGCCAGCAGCTTAGGACTAGCGGGAGGTTGGCCGTTCTTC CASSLGLAGGWPFF
TRBJ1-1 TRBV7-9 NA once TGTGCCAGCAGCTTAGGAGGGTACAGCAGCACTGAAGCTTTCTTT CASSLGGYSSTEAFF
TRBJ1-2 TRBV19 TRBD1 NA TGTGCCAGTAGCTCCACAGGGGTGGACTATGGCTACACCTTC CASSSTGVDYGYTF
TRBJ1-1 TRBV12-5 NA NA TGTGCTCCACGGACGGCTAACACTGAAGCTTTCTTT CAPRTANTEAFF
TRBJ1-2 TRBV6-5 NA NA TGTGCCAGCAGGAACGCATATGGCTACACCTTC CASRNAYGYTF
TRBJ2-6 TRBV7-2 NA NA TGTGCCAGCAGCTTTAGGGGTCCCCTGGAGGGCTTTGGGGCCAACGTCCTGACTTTC CASSFRGPLEGFGANVLTF
TRBJ1-5 TRBV19 NA NA TGTGCCAGTACCAAAACCGGGACCAACAATCAGCCCCAGCATTTT CASTKTGTNNQPQHF
TRBJ1-6 TRBV27 NA NA TGTGCCAGCAGTTTATCGCCCGGGGTATACAATTCACCCCTCCACTTT CASSLSPGVYNSPLHF
TRBJ2-3 TRBV20-1 NA NA TGCAGTGCCCGGCACACAGATACGCAGTATTTT CSARHTDTQYF
TRBJ2-7 TRBV3-1/TRBV3-2 NA once TGTGCCAGCAGCTCACTAGGCGAGCAGTACTTC CASSSLGEQYF
TRBJ2-3 TRBV27 TRBD1 NA TGTGCCAGCAGTTTTGGGACAGCCACAGATACGCAGTATTTT CASSFGTATDTQYF
TRBJ2-1 TRBV4-2 TRBD2 NA TGTGCCAGCAGCCAGACCACTAGCGGCCTCTACAATGAGCAGTTCTTC CASSQTTSGLYNEQFF
TRBJ1-3 TRBV27 NA NA TGTGCCAGCAGTTTTGACTCTGGAAACACCATATATTTT CASSFDSGNTIYF
TRBJ2-1 TRBV29-1 NA NA TGCAGCGTTGAGACAGTCTTCAATGAGCAGTTCTTC CSVETVFNEQFF
TRBJ2-7 TRBV20-1 NA NA TGCAGTGCTAGAGATGGGTACGAGCAGTACTTC CSARDGYEQYF
TRBJ2-2 TRBV29-1 TRBD2 NA TGCAGCGTTGTCTTGGCGGGAGCCGGGGAGCTGTTTTTT CSVVLAGAGELFF
TRBJ2-2 TRBV5-4 NA NA TGTGCCAGCAGCTTGCGGGCTGACACCGGGGAGCTGTTTTTT CASSLRADTGELFF
TRBJ1-5 TRBV15 TRBD1 NA TGTGCCACCAGCAGACGGTCAAGGACAGGAAAAAATCAGCCCCAGCATTTT CATSRRSRTGKNQPQHF
TRBJ2-7 TRBV11-2 NA NA TGTGCCAGCAGCTTAGGCCGCGCAGGCGAGCAGTACTTC CASSLGRAGEQYF
TRBJ2-3 TRBV6-5 NA NA TGTGCCAGCAGACCCAGCACAGATACGCAGTATTTT CASRPSTDTQYF
TRBJ2-7 TRBV6-1 NA NA TGTGCCAGCGCTACTAGCACGAGCCCTTACGAGCAGTACTTC CASATSTSPYEQYF
TRBJ2-3 TRBV6-6 NA NA TGTGCCAGCAGTTATAACGGAATAACAGATACGCAGTATTTT CASSYNGITDTQYF
TRBJ1-1 TRBV18 NA NA TGTGCCAGCTCACCCATCAGGGCAATGAACACTGAAGCTTTCTTT CASSPIRAMNTEAFF
TRBJ2-1 TRBV6-1 NA NA TGTGCCAGCAGTGAATTGGAGGATGAGCAGTTCTTC CASSELEDEQFF
TRBJ2-7 TRBV6-5 NA NA TGTGCCAGCAGTTTCAGTCCGGGGCCCTACGAGCACGAGCAGTACTTC CASSFSPGPYEHEQYF
TRBJ2-5 TRBV19 NA NA TGTGCCAGTAGTATGTGGGGGGCCGGAGAGACCCAGTACTTC CASSMWGAGETQYF
TRBJ2-7 TRBV6-5 TRBD1 once TGTGCCAGCAGTCCGACAGGGCTCTACGAGCAGTACTTC CASSPTGLYEQYF
TRBJ2-1 TRBV30 NA few TGTGCCTGGGGCCCTATTTGGAGCTCCTACAATGAGCAGTTCTTC CAWGPIWSSYNEQFF
TRBJ2-5 TRBV5-4 NA NA TGTGCCAGCAGCCAGCCGGGACAAGGGCGAGAGACCCAGTACTTC CASSQPGQGRETQYF
TRBJ1-1 TRBV30 TRBD1 NA TGTGCCTGGAGGACCGGGACAGGGAGGCTGGTGAACACTGAAGCTTTCTTT CAWRTGTGRLVNTEAFF
TRBJ1-5 TRBV2 NA few TGTGCCAGCAGTGGATTGACAGTAAGCGGCAATCAGCCCCAGCATTTT CASSGLTVSGNQPQHF
TRBJ2-2 TRBV6-5 NA once TGTGCCAGCAGGATGGACCTGATAATGAGGGAGCTGTTTTTT CASRMDLIMRELFF
TRBJ2-7 TRBV29-1 NA NA TGCAGCGGGGGGCAGTCCTACGAGCAGTACTTC CSGGQSYEQYF
TRBJ1-1 TRBV6-5 NA NA TGTGCCAGTGGCTTTCCGGGTCAGAACACTGAAGCTTTCTTT CASGFPGQNTEAFF
TRBJ2-2 TRBV5-4 NA NA TGTGCCAGCACCCCCGAGATGAACACCGGGGAGCTGTTTTTT CASTPEMNTGELFF
TRBJ2-1 TRBV19 NA once TGTGCCAGTAGCATGGGTTTCCCGACCTACAATGAGCAGTTCTTC CASSMGFPTYNEQFF
TRBJ2-5 TRBV11-3 TRBD1 NA TGTGCCAGCAGCTTAGGACAGGGGACACAAGAGACCCAGTACTTC CASSLGQGTQETQYF
TRBJ1-1 TRBV24-1 NA NA TGTGCCACCAGGGGCGAGTTGAACACTGAAGCTTTCTTT CATRGELNTEAFF
TRBJ1-2 TRBV4-1 NA NA TGCGCCAGCAGCCAAGAGGGCACGGAAAACTATGGCTACACCTTC CASSQEGTENYGYTF
TRBJ2-7 TRBV7-8 TRBD2 once TGTGCCAGCAGCTTCCAACTAGCGGGAGACTACGAGCAGTACTTC CASSFQLAGDYEQYF
TRBJ2-7 TRBV5-1 NA once TGCGCCAGCAGCTTGGTGGGGGCTAGCGGATTGTACGAGCAGTACTTC CASSLVGASGLYEQYF
TRBJ2-3 TRBV7-9 NA once TGTGCCAGCAGCACAAGGGAGGATACGCAGTATTTT CASSTREDTQYF
TRBJ1-5 TRBV11-2 NA NA TGTGCCAGCAGCCCCCTGGGGGGGGCCCATCAGCCCCAGCATTTT CASSPLGGAHQPQHF